The 29 T cell receptor beta chains presented below share a single source sample, sequenced in a study of blood T cell repertoires in COVID-19. Sequenced by immunoSEQ multiplex PCR; TCRdb stores in-frame clones only, minus some. The table includes nearly 60,000 clones, about 90% detected once. The sample taken for sequencing was peripheral blood. Receptors originate from a man in his 60s with active COVID-19.

The V and J genes are TRBV29-1 and TRBJ1-1; 7 nucleotides align to TRBD1. This CDR3 comprises 14 residues. CDR1 and CDR2 (germline): SQVTM, ANQGSEA. Trimming cost V 6 bases and J 5 bases; bases outside gene matches: 12. CDR3 DNA sequence: TGCAGCGTGCGCTTCACAGGGGCAGGGACTGAAGCTTTCTTT. It yields the protein CSVRFTGAGTEAFF.

The gene calls are TRBV10-3 and TRBJ2-1; 8 nucleotides agree with TRBD2. V shed 3 bases and J 9 bases; nucleotides not matched to a gene: 16. This CDR3 is 17 amino acids long. Germline V lookup: CDR1 ENHRY, CDR2 SYGVKD. The CDR3 DNA reads TGTGCCATCAGTGATCGATCGACCGGGACTAGGGTCAGTGAGCAGTTCTTC. Its protein is CAISDRSTGTRVSEQFF.

This clone appeared a single time. The chain joins TRBV6-5 to TRBJ2-5, with D perhaps matching TRBD2 (7 bases). Germline CDR1 is MNHEY and CDR2 is SVGAGI. Trimming took off 4 bases at V and 5 bases at J, with 17 bases between the two ends. CDR3 length: 15 amino acids. The CDR3 nucleotides are TGTGCCAGCAGTTCCCTAAAGGGGGGGTGGGAGACCCAGTACTTC. Amino acids: CASSSLKGGWETQYF.

The chain carries TRBV5-4 and TRBJ1-3; 9 bases are a match to TRBD1. Germline V gene lookup returns CDR1 SGHNT and CDR2 YYREEE (reference sequence). V dropped 3 bases and J dropped 4; count of bases not matched to a gene: 8. This CDR3 is 16 amino acids long. The CDR3: CASSSYPGQGGNTIYF. CDR3 coding DNA: TGTGCCAGCAGCTCATACCCGGGACAGGGAGGAAACACCATATATTTT.

The chain uses TRBV2 and TRBJ1-4; no definite D call. Germline V CDR1 and CDR2: SNHLY, FYNNEI. The V and J ends lost 8 bases and 4 bases respectively, with 11 bases between them. This CDR3 is built from 13 residues. The DNA of the CDR3 is TGTGCCAGCCTTGATGGACTTAATGAAAAACTGTTTTTT. Amino acids: CASLDGLNEKLFF.

The chain uses TRBV11-3 and TRBJ2-2; D call uncertain. This CDR3 contains 14 residues. Germline V gives CDR1 SGHNT, CDR2 YENEEA. The V end lost 4 bases, the J end lost 6 bases, and 12 bases lay between the germline ends. CDR3 residues: CASSSGLVAGELFF. The CDR3 nucleotides read TGTGCCAGCAGCTCCGGGTTAGTGGCCGGGGAGCTGTTTTTT.

The rearrangement uses TRBV3-1 (or the pseudogene TRBV3-2) and TRBJ2-2, with 7 bases lining up with TRBD1. This CDR3 is 13 amino acids long. Germline V gene sequence: CDR1 LGHDT, CDR2 YNNKEL (reference sequence). V shed 2 bases and J 8 bases; nucleotides not matched to a gene: 2. CDR3 bases: TGTGCCAGCAGCCAATTGGACAGGGGGGAGCTGTTTTTT. Its protein is CASSQLDRGELFF.

Concerning this clone: One end of the junction fails to match germline, which may point to a read error. This chain joins TRBV2 and TRBJ2-7, with 11 bases fitting TRBD2. This CDR3 is built from 12 residues. The germline CDR1 and CDR2 sequences are SNHLY and FYNNEI. The CDR3 bases are TGTGCCAGCAGTGAATCACTAGCGGGAGCCTTCTTC. Encoded protein: CASSESLAGAFF.

The CDR3 DNA is TGTGCCAGCACCGTGGGACAGGGAGTTGATCGGTTCGGCAAAAACATTCAGTACTTC. Encoded protein: CASTVGQGVDRFGKNIQYF. The chain combines TRBV5-5 with TRBJ2-4; 9 nucleotides line up with TRBD1. The germline V gene has CDR1 SGHKS and CDR2 YYEKEE (reference sequence). This CDR3 has 19 residues. V was clipped by 6 bases and J by 3 bases; unmatched bases: 19.

This sequence joins TRBV5-1 and TRBJ2-7, with 12 bases aligning to TRBD2. CDR1 SGHRS and CDR2 YFSETQ come from the germline V gene. The CDR3 totals 15 residues. The trim removed 4 bases at V and 2 bases at J, leaving 4 bases unmatched. CDR3 nucleotide sequence: TGCGCCAGCAGCCTGGGACTAGCGGGCCCCTACGAGCAGTACTTC. Its protein product is CASSLGLAGPYEQYF.

The gene calls are TRBV5-6 and TRBJ2-7; 7 bases are a match to TRBD1. The germline V gene encodes CDR1 SGHDT and CDR2 YYEEEE. CDR3 length: 14 amino acids. V trimming: 0 bases; J trimming: 5 bases; junction bases outside the gene matches: 5. CDR3 in amino acids: CASSLANRGHEQYF. CDR3 DNA: TGTGCCAGCAGCTTGGCCAACAGGGGCCACGAGCAGTACTTC.

J is TRBJ1-2 and V is TRBV4-3, with 9 bases identical to TRBD1. The CDR3 totals 13 residues. From germline, CDR1 is LGHNA and CDR2 YSLEER. The V gene end was trimmed by 6 bases and the J gene end by 3 bases; junction bases not matched to a gene: 2. The CDR3 nucleotides read TGCGCCAGCAGGAGACAGGGGGACTATGGCTACACCTTC. Translated: CASRRQGDYGYTF.

The V and J genes are TRBV18 and TRBJ2-7; TRBD2 matches at 8 bases. Germline V gene sequence: CDR1 KGHSH, CDR2 LQKENI. J lost 0 bases, V lost 2 bases, and 3 bases had no gene match. This CDR3 is 15 amino acids long. In DNA form, the CDR3 reads TGTGCCAGCTCACCAAGCGGGGGACCCTCCTACGAGCAGTACTTC. It encodes CASSPSGGPSYEQYF.

V and J are TRBV4-3 and TRBJ2-2, with 7 bases identical to TRBD1. Germline values: CDR1 LGHNA, CDR2 YSLEER. The CDR3 sequence is 15 residues long. The junction had 6 bases not matched to a gene; V was cut back by 0 bases and J by 8 bases. The CDR3 coding sequence is TGCGCCAGCAGCCAAGATCAGGGGGTCACTGGGGAGCTGTTTTTT. It translates to CASSQDQGVTGELFF.

The chain recombines TRBV25-1 with TRBJ1-6, with 8 bases aligning to TRBD1. The CDR3 is 14 amino acids. Germline CDR1 is MGHDK and CDR2 is SYGVNS. The J segment lost 18 bases and the V segment lost 3 bases, leaving 13 bases of the junction unmatched. This CDR3 reads CASSDTITGGRPHF. The CDR3 DNA reads as TGTGCCAGCAGTGACACCATTACAGGGGGGCGACCCCACTTT.

The V and J genes are TRBV28 and TRBJ1-2; 8 nucleotides match TRBD1. This CDR3 has 13 residues. The J segment lost 6 bases and the V segment lost 4 bases, leaving 4 bases of the junction unmatched. Looked up from germline, CDR1 is MDHEN and CDR2 is SYDVKM. The CDR3 DNA reads as TGTGCCAGCAGTTCCCACAGGGGGGATGGCTACACCTTC. It is translated as CASSSHRGDGYTF.

CDR3: CASSQGRGYYGYTF. The CDR3 region has the DNA TGCGCCAGCAGTCAAGGCAGGGGGTACTATGGCTACACCTTC. J is TRBJ1-2 and V is TRBV23-1; 7 bases line up with TRBD1. TRBV23-1 is designated an ORF whose function remains uncertain. The CDR3 totals 14 residues. The ends lost 2 bases at V and 3 bases at J; junction bases unmatched: 3.

This clone came up once. This chain joins TRBV11-2 and TRBJ1-4; D might be TRBD1 (5 bases). V was shortened by 5 bases and J by 0 bases, with 13 bases between the two germline ends. Germline V gene sequence: CDR1 SGHAT, CDR2 FQNNGV. The CDR3 runs to 16 residues. DNA for the CDR3: TGTGCCAGCAGCAGCGGGACGTCCGCAACTAATGAAAAACTGTTTTTT. It is translated as CASSSGTSATNEKLFF.

V gene TRBV19 combines with J gene TRBJ1-5; 7 bases line up with TRBD1. The CDR3 is made up of 16 amino acids. After removal of 5 bases from V and 3 bases from J, the junction contained 10 bases not matched to a gene. Germline loops: CDR1 LNHDA, CDR2 SQIVND (reference sequence). The CDR3 sequence is CASSLSRDSYNQPQHF. The CDR3 coding sequence is TGTGCCAGTAGTCTCAGCCGGGACAGTTACAATCAGCCCCAGCATTTT.

CDR3 sequence (DNA): TGTGCCAGCACAAGGGACAGGGGATCTTCAGAGACCCAGTACTTC. It yields the protein CASTRDRGSSETQYF. This chain joins TRBV2 and TRBJ2-5, with 10 bases fitting TRBD1. The CDR3 covers 15 residues. Germline-derived CDR1 and CDR2 are SNHLY and FYNNEI. V dropped 7 bases and J dropped 4; count of bases not matched to a gene: 9.

This sequence joins TRBV6-5 and TRBJ2-1; 8 nucleotides agree with TRBD2. Germline V gene data show CDR1 as MNHEY and CDR2 as SVGAGI. V lost 4 bases and J lost 5; bases outside the gene matches: 7. This CDR3 region has 15 residues. This chain's CDR3 is CASSSGGGGHNEQFF. DNA for the CDR3: TGTGCCAGCAGTTCCGGGGGGGGTGGCCACAATGAGCAGTTCTTC.

The chain recombines TRBV27 with TRBJ2-2; weak D call: TRBD1 (5 bases). The CDR3 runs 13 residues. The V end lost 4 bases, the J end lost 7 bases, and 10 bases lay between the germline ends. Germline values: CDR1 MNHEY, CDR2 SMNVEV (reference sequence). CDR3 sequence: CASSSRAIGELFF. CDR3 nucleotides: TGTGCCAGCAGTTCCAGGGCCATCGGGGAGCTGTTTTTT.

The chain is built from TRBV6-5 and TRBJ2-7; D ambiguous. The germline V gene encodes CDR1 MNHEY and CDR2 SVGAGI. The CDR3 consists of 13 residues. V was clipped by 8 bases and J by 4 bases, with 15 bases between them. CDR3 sequence (DNA): TGTGCCAGCTGGGCCGACGGTCTTTACGAGCAGTACTTC. This translates into CASWADGLYEQYF.

The chain links TRBV2 to TRBJ2-3; 7 positions match TRBD2. The CDR3 has 11 amino acids. V lost 11 bases to trimming and J lost 11 bases; unmatched junction nucleotides: 10. The germline gives CDR1 SNHLY, CDR2 FYNNEI. The CDR3 reads CAGGLGGRQYF. The CDR3 DNA is TGTGCCGGGGGTTTGGGGGGGAGGCAGTATTTT.

This clone was counted a single time. The J gene is TRBJ2-1, the V gene TRBV10-3; 8 positions match TRBD2. The trim removed 4 bases at V and 8 bases at J, leaving 10 bases unmatched. The length of the CDR3 is 15 residues. Germline V CDR1 and CDR2: ENHRY, SYGVKD. CDR3 loop: CAISGTGGARHEQFF. CDR3 in DNA: TGTGCCATCAGTGGGACGGGGGGGGCCAGACATGAGCAGTTCTTC.

In its sample, this clone was seen once. The rearrangement joins TRBV19 to TRBJ1-2, with TRBD1 as a possible D gene (5 bases). Germline V gene data show CDR1 as LNHDA and CDR2 as SQIVND (reference sequence). The CDR3 is made up of 15 amino acids. Trimming took 3 bases from V and 1 from J, leaving 12 bases between them. This CDR3 reads CASSIGGGYNYGYTF. Written as DNA, the CDR3 is TGTGCCAGTAGTATTGGGGGAGGATATAACTATGGCTACACCTTC.

CDR3 residues: CASSPGLAGGNEQFF. CDR3 bases: TGTGCCAGCAGCCCCGGACTAGCGGGGGGGAATGAGCAGTTCTTC. The chain couples TRBV6-2 or TRBV6-3 to TRBJ2-1, with 15 nucleotides matching TRBD2. Germline V gene data show CDR1 as MNHEY and CDR2 as SVGEGT. Germline trimming cut 6 bases from V and 7 bases from J; bases unmatched to any gene: 4. The CDR3 loop spans 15 amino acids.

CDR3 residues: CASSLGQGRGKLFF. CDR3 in DNA: TGTGCCAGCAGCTTAGGACAGGGTAGGGGAAAACTGTTTTTT. V is TRBV5-4 and J is TRBJ1-4; TRBD1 aligns across 8 bases. With 2 bases clipped from V and 10 bases from J, the junction kept 7 bases outside the gene matches. CDR1 and CDR2 (germline): SGHNT, YYREEE (reference sequence). The CDR3 extends over 14 amino acids.

The chain has TRBV5-4 and TRBJ1-2, with 7 positions matching TRBD1. The junction had 4 bases not matched to a gene; V was cut back by 0 bases and J by 2 bases. Germline values: CDR1 SGHNT, CDR2 YYREEE (reference sequence). CDR3 length: 15 amino acids. The CDR3: CASSLEPGGNYGYTF. The CDR3 DNA follows: TGTGCCAGCAGCTTGGAGCCAGGGGGGAACTATGGCTACACCTTC. The variable domain in full, with the rest retrieved from reference TRBV5-4 and TRBJ1-2, is ETGVTQSPTHLIKTRGQQVTLRCSSQSGHNTVSWYQQALGQGPQFIFQYYREEENGRGNFPPRFSGLQFPNYSSELNVNALELDDSALYLCASSLEPGGNYGYTFGSGTRLTVV.